This TCR beta chain was profiled in a study of response to subunit inactivated influenza vaccine. Each CDR3 protein is one row after TCRdb ran MiXCR on the RT-PCR reads. Found here are hundreds of thousands of distinct CDR3 sequences, roughly 23% of them singletons; the top ten hold less than 2.5%. CDR3 length equals 13 residues. The germline V gene has CDR1 MDHEN and CDR2 SYDVKM. The ends were cut back, 3 bases at V and 6 bases at J, with 10 bases in the middle. With regard to this clonotype: Its antigen is as yet unknown.

General study findings and limits: Each seasonal flu vaccination may recruit only limited new T cells, authors suggested.

The chain recombines TRBV28 with TRBJ2-3; D gene ambiguous. Sequenced material: CD4+ T cells sorted from PBMCs, taken 4 to 6 days after vaccination. The clonotype comes from a man aged 50-59 years who received an inactivated influenza vaccine. CDR3 DNA: TGTGCCAGCAGTTTCTTGGGTTGGGATACGCAGTATTTT. Amino acids: CASSFLGWDTQYF.